The 19 T cell receptor beta chains below were found in one sample sequenced in a study of cytomegalovirus exposure and HLA in healthy donors. Vbeta (60) and Jbeta (13) primers were used in the PCR. This table comes from immunoSEQ multiplex PCR, and its TCRdb copy is limited to in-frame clones, with some not included. Found here are approximately 150,000 clones, around 85% of them singletons; the top ten hold 0.65% to 0.9%. The sample comprised PBMCs. The source is a woman aged 30 to 39 in good health and CMV-seronegative.

The J gene is TRBJ1-1, the V gene TRBV7-9; TRBD1 matches at 7 bases. Trimming cost V 5 bases and J 1 base; bases outside gene matches: 4. In germline, CDR1 is SEHNR, CDR2 FQNEAQ (reference sequence). This CDR3 is 14 amino acids long. The CDR3 sequence: CASSRGQQNTEAFF. The CDR3, as DNA: TGTGCCAGCAGCCGGGGACAGCAGAACACTGAAGCTTTCTTT. Full variable domain (rest looked up from reference TRBV7-9 and TRBJ1-1): DTGVSQNPRHKITKRGQNVTFRCDPISEHNRLYWYRQTLGQGPEFLTYFQNEAQLEKSRLLSDRFSAERPKGSFSTLEIQRTEQGDSAMYLCASSRGQQNTEAFFGQGTRLTVV.

V usage is TRBV27 and J usage is TRBJ2-5; 16 bases map to TRBD2. V shed 3 bases and J 4 bases; nucleotides not matched to a gene: 11. The CDR3 contains 19 residues. Germline CDR1 reads MNHEY; CDR2 reads SMNVEV (reference sequence). The CDR3 reads CASSLWGLAGGPIGETQYF. The CDR3 DNA sequence: TGTGCCAGCAGTTTGTGGGGACTAGCGGGAGGGCCAATAGGAGAGACCCAGTACTTC.

This chain joins TRBV4-1 and TRBJ1-4; 8 bases agree with TRBD1. Germline CDR1 and CDR2: MGHRA and YSYEKL. The CDR3 consists of 15 residues. After removal of 4 bases from V and 7 bases from J, the junction contained 8 bases not matched to a gene. CDR3 amino acids: CASSRWGTGVEKLFF. The CDR3 DNA reads TGCGCCAGCAGCCGATGGGGGACAGGCGTTGAAAAACTGTTTTTT.

This CDR3 reads CASSPRFTWSRVPQHF. DNA of the CDR3: TGTGCCAGCTCACCCCGTTTCACATGGTCGAGGGTGCCCCAGCATTTT. The rearrangement uses TRBV18 and TRBJ1-5; D ambiguous. V lost 3 bases and J 9 bases, leaving 21 bases between the germline ends. This CDR3 has 16 residues. In germline, CDR1 is KGHSH, CDR2 LQKENI.

This clone has just a few counts. The chain links TRBV7-2 to TRBJ2-7, with TRBD2 matching 12 bases. The CDR3 totals 16 residues. V shed 1 base, J shed 5 bases, and the junction held 6 bases outside the gene matches. The germline V gene has CDR1 SGHTA and CDR2 FQGNSA. The CDR3 DNA sequence: TGTGCCAGCAGCTTAGTGGCTAGCGGGGGGGTGCACGAGCAGTACTTC. This gives the protein CASSLVASGGVHEQYF. The full variable domain, its missing parts supplied by reference TRBV7-2 and TRBJ2-7, is GAGVSQSPSNKVTEKGKDVELRCDPISGHTALYWYRQSLGQGLEFLIYFQGNSAPDKSGLPSDRFSAERTGGSVSTLTIQRTQQEDSAVYLCASSLVASGGVHEQYFGPGTRLTVT.

CDR3 sequence reads: CASSRQREGTGELFF. CDR3 nucleotide sequence: TGTGCCAGCAGCAGACAGCGGGAGGGGACCGGGGAGCTGTTTTTT. J is TRBJ2-2 and V is TRBV7-8; 10 positions agree with TRBD2. Looked up from germline, CDR1 is SGHVS and CDR2 is FQNEAQ. The CDR3 sequence is 15 residues long. The J segment lost 5 bases and the V segment lost 5 bases, leaving 5 bases of the junction unmatched.

This rearrangement joins TRBV2 to TRBJ2-5, with TRBD2 matching 8 bases. This CDR3 has 15 residues. In germline, CDR1 is SNHLY, CDR2 FYNNEI. The trim removed 7 bases at V and 6 bases at J, leaving 13 bases unmatched. CDR3 sequence (DNA): TGTGCCAGCACCGAAGGCCGGGGGGGTACGCAGACCCAGTACTTC. Translated, it gives CASTEGRGGTQTQYF.

In this sample, this clone turned up once. V usage is TRBV18 and J usage is TRBJ2-5; possible D gene TRBD2, 5 bases. V was pared by 3 bases and J by 5 bases, with 13 bases between. Germline-derived CDR1 and CDR2 are KGHSH and LQKENI. The CDR3 consists of 14 residues. The CDR3 nucleotides read TGTGCCAGCTCACCCTCGGGTACGGGGGAGACCCAGTACTTC. Amino acids: CASSPSGTGETQYF. Using reference TRBV18 and TRBJ2-5 for the parts outside the CDR3, the full variable domain is NAGVMQNPRHLVRRRGQEARLRCSPMKGHSHVYWYRQLPEEGLKFMVYLQKENIIDESGMPKERFSAEFPKEGPSILRIQQVVRGDSAAYFCASSPSGTGETQYFGPGTRLLVL.

This chain links TRBV30 with TRBJ2-5; D is perhaps TRBD2 (6 bases). CDR3 length equals 16 residues. Germline-derived CDR1 and CDR2 are GTSNPN and SVGIG (reference sequence). Trimming took off 0 bases at V and 5 bases at J, with 19 bases between the two ends. CDR3 sequence reads: CAWSVRAGGAPETQYF. The CDR3 DNA reads TGTGCCTGGAGTGTACGGGCTGGCGGGGCCCCCGAGACCCAGTACTTC.

This clone has more than one count but fewer than ten. The V gene is TRBV10-3, the J gene TRBJ2-2, with D perhaps matching TRBD2 (5 bases). Trimming removed 4 bases at V and 5 bases at J, with 5 bases between. Per germline, CDR1 ENHRY and CDR2 SYGVKD. The CDR3 has 12 residues. CDR3 in amino acids: CAISGGTGELFF. The CDR3 DNA is TGTGCCATCAGTGGCGGGACCGGGGAGCTGTTTTTT.

V is TRBV27 and J is TRBJ2-3; possibly TRBD2 for D (5 bases). With 8 bases removed from V and 0 bases from J, the gap between germline ends came to 9 bases. Germline CDR1 is MNHEY and CDR2 is SMNVEV (reference sequence). The length of the CDR3 is 13 residues. CDR3 nucleotide sequence: TGTGCCAGCGGGCCGGGGAGCACAGATACGCAGTATTTT. Translating it yields CASGPGSTDTQYF.

This clone was counted between two and nine times. CDR3 region: CASSDNRGNQPQHF. The CDR3 nucleotides are TGTGCCAGCAGCGATAACAGGGGCAATCAGCCCCAGCATTTT. V is TRBV2 and J is TRBJ1-5; D possibly corresponds to TRBD1 (6 bases). The CDR3 is 14 residues long. Germline CDR1 is SNHLY and CDR2 is FYNNEI. Deletions cut 6 bases from V and 2 bases from J, with 11 bases between.

The chain joins TRBV19 to TRBJ2-2, with D unclear. The CDR3 consists of 15 residues. V was trimmed by 6 bases and J by 4 bases, leaving 15 bases between them. The germline V gene has CDR1 LNHDA and CDR2 SQIVND (reference sequence). The CDR3 DNA reads TGTGCCAGTAGAGACGGCTGGCGGCGCACCGGGGAGCTGTTTTTT. Its protein product is CASRDGWRRTGELFF.

The count of this clone is one. The J gene is TRBJ2-1, the V gene TRBV25-1; no definite D call. Germline V CDR1 and CDR2: MGHDK, SYGVNS. The CDR3 has 14 amino acids. Trimming left V 8 bases short and J 0 bases short, with 11 bases between. For the CDR3, the DNA is TGTGCCAGCCTCCTTATTAACTCCTACAATGAGCAGTTCTTC. Protein sequence: CASLLINSYNEQFF.

The J gene is TRBJ1-5, the V gene TRBV23-1; D perhaps matches TRBD1 (5 bases). TRBV23-1 is labeled an ORF, and its function is uncertain. Trimming shortened V by 4 bases and J by 1 base, and 14 bases separated the two germline ends. This CDR3 spans 16 amino acids. The CDR3 here is CASSPTGVGSNQPQHF. The CDR3 DNA sequence: TGCGCCAGCAGTCCTACAGGCGTAGGGAGCAATCAGCCCCAGCATTTT.

This clone was observed a few times. The chain uses TRBV7-6 and TRBJ1-1, with D unresolved. The CDR3 runs 12 residues. Germline CDR1 SGHVS, CDR2 FNYEAQ. Trimming pared 5 bases from V and 11 bases from J, leaving 15 bases between. In nucleotides, the CDR3 is TGTGCCAGCAGCCCACGACAAGCATTGGCTTTCTTT. Residues: CASSPRQALAFF.

The chain joins TRBV4-1 to TRBJ2-5; 7 bases map to TRBD1. The J call may not be correct, given that the DNA end is closer to TRBJ2-7. The CDR3 extends over 15 amino acids. The germline V gene has CDR1 MGHRA and CDR2 YSYEKL. The CDR3 loop is CASSQPRDRPYEQYF. CDR3 in DNA: TGCGCCAGCAGCCAACCACGGGACAGACCGTACGAGCAGTACTTC.

J is TRBJ1-5 and V is TRBV30, with D possibly matching TRBD1 (5 bases). V lost 4 bases to trimming and J lost 7 bases, with 14 bases between them. The germline V gene has CDR1 GTSNPN and CDR2 SVGIG (reference sequence). This CDR3 has 13 amino acids. The CDR3 DNA is TGTGCCTGGACGGCGGGGCTCGAGCAGCCCCAGCATTTT. Translating it yields CAWTAGLEQPQHF.

The sample holds a few counts of this clone. The chain uses TRBV6-1 and TRBJ1-1; maybe TRBD1 (5 bases). Germline V gene lookup returns CDR1 MNHNS and CDR2 SASEGT. The CDR3 is 14 amino acids. With 5 bases removed from V and 4 bases from J, the gap between germline ends came to 14 bases. CDR3 in DNA: TGTGCCAGCAGTCTTCTCCAGGGTCCCACTGAAGCTTTCTTT. This translates into CASSLLQGPTEAFF.